This entry features one T cell receptor (beta chain) sequence. Its antigen remains unidentified. The data are from a study of graft-versus-host responses after intestinal transplantation. Whole-study findings and limits: Recipient marrow held GvH clones, some first seen in ileum or blood.

Using immunoSEQ multiplex PCR, the repertoire was profiled, and TCRdb retains in-frame clones only, with some absent. The sample contains roughly 90,000 clones, about 90% of which appear only once. The source of this sequence is a human donor who received an intestinal transplant. The sample here was unstimulated CD8+ T cells sorted from spleen or lymph node cells, taken before intestinal transplant.

CDR3: CASSLSETGIVDEQFF. Here the CDR3 DNA reads TGTGCCAGCAGCTTGTCCGAGACAGGGATTGTAGATGAGCAGTTCTTC. V is TRBV5-4 and J is TRBJ2-1; 7 bases line up with TRBD1. The V gene's germline CDR1 is SGHNT and CDR2 YYREEE (reference sequence). The length of the CDR3 is 16 residues. The V segment lost 1 base and the J segment 8 bases; nucleotides outside the gene matches: 12. The variable domain in full, completed from reference TRBV5-4 and TRBJ2-1, reads ETGVTQSPTHLIKTRGQQVTLRCSSQSGHNTVSWYQQALGQGPQFIFQYYREEENGRGNFPPRFSGLQFPNYSSELNVNALELDDSALYLCASSLSETGIVDEQFFGPGTRLTVL.